This T cell receptor (beta chain) derives from a study of T-cell reconstitution after alpha-beta-depleted transplantation in children. A TCRbeta library incorporating unique molecular identifiers was prepared. Each CDR3 protein gets one entry after TCRdb re-called the PCR reads with MiXCR. Seen here are over 550,000 distinct CDR3 sequences, more than 9% observed once, and the top ten hold approximately 4.1%. Per the germline V gene, CDR1 is SGHTA and CDR2 is FQGTGA. The CDR3 covers 18 residues. After removal of 5 bases from V and 4 bases from J, the junction contained 11 bases not matched to a gene. The genes are TRBV7-3 and TRBJ2-3; 14 bases agree with TRBD2. Material: PBMCs from the stem cell graft donor, obtained from the stem cell graft. The receptor's source is a human donor who donated a stem cell graft to a child with acute myeloid leukemia. The CDR3 protein is CASSPRLAGGSLADTQYF. The CDR3 DNA reads as TGTGCCAGCAGCCCGCGACTAGCGGGAGGGTCCTTGGCAGATACGCAGTATTTT.